One sample yielded the 15 T cell receptor beta chains listed below, sequenced in a study of T cell responses to AZD1222 COVID-19 vaccine. The repertoire was sequenced with immunoSEQ multiplex PCR; TCRdb's copy has only in-frame clones and lacks some. The sample lists approximately 150,000 clones; approximately 86% were seen once. The sequencing here drew on peripheral blood, taken 28 days after the second dose of the MenACWY control vaccine. Receptors were obtained from an adult who received the MenACWY meningococcal vaccine as a control.

This clone was detected once. This chain joins TRBV5-1 and TRBJ1-2; D possibly corresponds to TRBD1 (5 bases). Trimming took off 0 bases at V and 1 base at J, with 10 bases between the two ends. Per germline, CDR1 SGHRS and CDR2 YFSETQ. The CDR3 has 15 residues. CDR3 amino acids: CASSLGGRNNYGYTF. In nucleotides, the CDR3 is TGCGCCAGCAGCTTGGGGGGCCGGAATAACTATGGCTACACCTTC.

This clone came up once. The rearrangement joins TRBV21-1 to TRBJ1-2; TRBD1, the table's D call, was not compared with the DNA. TRBV21-1 is a pseudogene segment. The CDR3 is 15 residues long. The CDR3 protein is CASSKARGRDYGYTF. In DNA form, the CDR3 reads TGTGCCAGCAGCAAAGCTAGGGGGCGCGACTATGGCTACACCTTC.

This chain uses TRBV28 with TRBJ1-6; D remains ambiguous. The CDR3 runs 13 residues. Trimming took off 9 bases at V and 4 bases at J, with 10 bases between the two ends. Germline V gene data show CDR1 as MDHEN and CDR2 as SYDVKM. The CDR3 DNA is TGTGCCAGTTGGAGCAGTTATAATTCACCCCTCCACTTT. Translation gives CASWSSYNSPLHF.

The rearrangement links TRBV4-3 to TRBJ1-1; possibly TRBD1 for D (5 bases). Germline CDR1 LGHNA, CDR2 YSLEER. The CDR3 loop spans 14 amino acids. V dropped 3 bases and J dropped 5 bases, with 13 bases sitting between them. CDR3 amino acids: CASSHGGIATEAFF. The CDR3 DNA reads TGCGCCAGCAGCCATGGGGGTATAGCGACTGAAGCTTTCTTT.

The chain is built from TRBV2 and TRBJ2-1; D gene unclear. The CDR3 has 11 amino acids. Germline values: CDR1 SNHLY, CDR2 FYNNEI. V lost 7 bases and J 12 bases, leaving 13 bases between the germline ends. This CDR3 reads CASTDPPRQFF. As DNA, the CDR3 is TGTGCCAGCACTGACCCACCCCGGCAGTTCTTC.

The rearrangement uses TRBV5-4 and TRBJ1-1; D may be TRBD1 (5 bases). Trimming took off 4 bases at V and 4 bases at J, with 14 bases between the two ends. In germline, CDR1 is SGHNT, CDR2 YYREEE (reference sequence). This CDR3 has 14 amino acids. The CDR3 nucleotides are TGTGCCAGCAGCGTGGAAGGGGTGACCACTGAAGCTTTCTTT. It codes for CASSVEGVTTEAFF.

This chain links TRBV15 with TRBJ2-1; D remains ambiguous. Trimming left V 0 bases short and J 5 bases short, with 8 bases between. Germline CDR1 reads LNHNV; CDR2 reads YYDKDF (reference sequence). The CDR3 extends over 14 amino acids. Written as DNA, the CDR3 is TGTGCCACCAGCAGAGATCTTGGGGACAATGAGCAGTTCTTC. It yields the protein CATSRDLGDNEQFF.

The rearrangement uses TRBV19 and TRBJ1-2; no definite D call. The germline gives CDR1 LNHDA, CDR2 SQIVND (reference sequence). The length of the CDR3 is 14 residues. V was shortened by 3 bases and J by 6 bases, with 14 bases between the two germline ends. The CDR3 coding sequence is TGTGCCAGTAGTATTTACCGGGGAGGCGATGGCTACACCTTC. This gives the protein CASSIYRGGDGYTF.

The V gene is TRBV19, the J gene TRBJ1-2; D might be TRBD1 (5 bases). The CDR3 is made up of 11 amino acids. Trimming removed 5 bases from V and 9 bases from J, with 10 bases in between. In germline, CDR1 is LNHDA, CDR2 SQIVND (reference sequence). CDR3 nucleotide sequence: TGTGCCAGTAGTGTCAGGGAGAGCTACACCTTC. This gives the protein CASSVRESYTF.

The CDR3 coding sequence is TGTGCCAGCAGCAACCTTATGTGGACAGGGGTGGGCTACACCTTC. Its translation: CASSNLMWTGVGYTF. The chain links TRBV7-9 to TRBJ1-2; 9 bases agree with TRBD1. Per the germline V gene, CDR1 is SEHNR and CDR2 is FQNEAQ (reference sequence). The CDR3 consists of 15 residues. V shed 5 bases and J 8 bases; nucleotides not matched to a gene: 12.

This rearrangement joins TRBV5-1 to TRBJ2-4; 8 nucleotides align to TRBD1. The germline gives CDR1 SGHRS, CDR2 YFSETQ. The CDR3 sequence is 15 residues long. V gave up 2 bases and J gave up 4 bases; unmatched junction bases: 5. The CDR3 DNA is TGCGCCAGCAGCTTTTTTGGGGACAGGAAAAACATTCAGTACTTC. This encodes CASSFFGDRKNIQYF.

The chain recombines TRBV19 with TRBJ2-3; D is perhaps TRBD2 (5 bases). The CDR3 consists of 14 residues. Germline assignment: CDR1 LNHDA and CDR2 SQIVND (reference sequence). V dropped 5 bases and J dropped 6 bases, with 15 bases sitting between them. CDR3 nucleotide sequence: TGTGCCAGTAGTGGTGGGTGGGAGAGGGATACGCAGTATTTT. It codes for CASSGGWERDTQYF.

V is TRBV6-5 and J is TRBJ2-7; D tentatively reads TRBD1 or TRBD2 (6 bases each). Germline V gives CDR1 MNHEY, CDR2 SVGAGI. The V and J ends lost 7 bases and 7 bases respectively, with 20 bases between them. The CDR3 runs 14 residues. The CDR3: CASNGNRDFYEQYF. DNA for the CDR3: TGTGCCAGCAATGGTAACAGGGACTTCTATGAGCAGTACTTC.

This clone was detected only once. The chain links TRBV12-3 or TRBV12-4 to TRBJ2-5; the match to TRBD1 covers 7 bases. CDR3 length: 13 amino acids. J gave up 4 bases and V 3 bases, and 2 bases lay outside the gene matches. DNA for the CDR3: TGTGCCAGCAGTTTCAGGGGGTCAGAGACCCAGTACTTC. Protein: CASSFRGSETQYF.

This clone was observed once. The J gene is TRBJ2-5, the V gene TRBV7-6; D perhaps matches TRBD2 (5 bases). Between the trimmed V and J ends, which lost 5 bases and 4 bases, there was a span of 17 bases. Germline V lookup: CDR1 SGHVS, CDR2 FNYEAQ. There are 15 residues in the CDR3. The CDR3 nucleotides read TGTGCCAGCAGCCTCGGCGGGTCCAGGAGAGAGACCCAGTACTTC. Its translation is CASSLGGSRRETQYF.